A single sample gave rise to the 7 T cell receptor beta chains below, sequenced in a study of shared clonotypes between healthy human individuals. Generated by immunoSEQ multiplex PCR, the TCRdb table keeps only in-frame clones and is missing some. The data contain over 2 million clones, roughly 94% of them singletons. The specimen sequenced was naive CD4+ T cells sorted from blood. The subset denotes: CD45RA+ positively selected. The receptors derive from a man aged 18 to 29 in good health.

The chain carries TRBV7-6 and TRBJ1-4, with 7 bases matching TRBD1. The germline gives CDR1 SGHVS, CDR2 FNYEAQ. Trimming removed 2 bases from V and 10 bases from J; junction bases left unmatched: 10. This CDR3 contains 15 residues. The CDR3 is CASSLSGGSVGKLFF. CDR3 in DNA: TGTGCCAGCAGCTTATCAGGGGGAAGTGTCGGAAAACTGTTTTTT.

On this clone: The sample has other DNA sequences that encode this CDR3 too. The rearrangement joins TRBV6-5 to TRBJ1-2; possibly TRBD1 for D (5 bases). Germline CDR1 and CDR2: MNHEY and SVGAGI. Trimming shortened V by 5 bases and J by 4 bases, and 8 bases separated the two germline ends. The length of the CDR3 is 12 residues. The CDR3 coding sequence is TGTGCCAGCAGTCCCGGGGGCTATGGCTACACCTTC. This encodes CASSPGGYGYTF.

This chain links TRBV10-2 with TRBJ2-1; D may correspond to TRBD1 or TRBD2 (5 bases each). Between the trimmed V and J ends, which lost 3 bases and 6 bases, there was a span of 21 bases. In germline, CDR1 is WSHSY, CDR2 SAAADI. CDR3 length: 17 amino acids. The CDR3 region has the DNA TGCGCCAGCAGTGACAGTCGGGGACCAGAGGGGTCCAATGAGCAGTTCTTC. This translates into CASSDSRGPEGSNEQFF.

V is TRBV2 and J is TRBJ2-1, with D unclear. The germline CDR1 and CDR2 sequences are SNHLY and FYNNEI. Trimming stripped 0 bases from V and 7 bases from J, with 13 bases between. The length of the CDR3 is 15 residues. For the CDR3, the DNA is TGTGCCAGCAGTGAAGCGCCGGTTCTAGAGAATGAGCAGTTCTTC. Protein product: CASSEAPVLENEQFF.

CDR3 amino acids: CSALGGIGYTF. CDR3 coding DNA: TGCAGCGCCCTTGGGGGGATTGGCTACACCTTC. V and J are TRBV20-1 and TRBJ1-2, with D perhaps matching TRBD1 (5 bases). Germline V lookup: CDR1 DFQATT, CDR2 SNEGSKA (reference sequence). This CDR3 is 11 amino acids long.

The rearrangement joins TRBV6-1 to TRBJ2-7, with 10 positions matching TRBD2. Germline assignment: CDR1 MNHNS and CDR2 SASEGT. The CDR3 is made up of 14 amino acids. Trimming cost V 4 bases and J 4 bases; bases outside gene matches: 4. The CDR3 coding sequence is TGTGCCAGCAGTGCTGGACTAGCGGTATACGAGCAGTACTTC. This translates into CASSAGLAVYEQYF.

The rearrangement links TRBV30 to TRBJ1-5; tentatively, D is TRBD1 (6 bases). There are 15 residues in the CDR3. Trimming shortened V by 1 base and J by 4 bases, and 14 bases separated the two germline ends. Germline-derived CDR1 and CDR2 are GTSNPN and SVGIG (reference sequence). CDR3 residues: CAWSANGGANQPQHF. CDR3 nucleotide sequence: TGTGCCTGGAGTGCCAACGGGGGGGCAAATCAGCCCCAGCATTTT. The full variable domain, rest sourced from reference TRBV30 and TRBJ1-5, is SQTIHQWPATLVQPVGSPLSLECTVEGTSNPNLYWYRQAAGRGLQLLFYSVGIGQISSEVPQNLSASRPQDRQFILSSKKLLLSDSGFYLCAWSANGGANQPQHFGDGTRLSIL.